This T cell receptor (beta chain) was observed in a study of T cell clonality in common variable immunodeficiency. Study-wide results and caveats: Common variable immunodeficiency TCR beta sequences reportedly had fewer deletions and N-nucleotide insertions. CVID subjects had higher TCRbeta clonality than healthy controls, most marked in about a third.

CDR3 length: 12 residues. V lost 7 bases and J 5 bases, leaving 9 bases between the germline ends. Germline V CDR1 and CDR2: SGHAT, FQDESV (reference sequence). This clone was picked up a small number of times. What it recognizes is unknown. The DNA ends 3 residues before the CDR3 does, and the rest of the CDR3 is filled in from the germline J gene. Produced via immunoSEQ multiplex PCR; TCRdb's table is partial and in-frame only. Captured here are tens of thousands of clones, none seen once; the top ten comprise 1.5% to 2%. This chain links TRBV11-1 with TRBJ2-1, with D maybe TRBD1 (6 bases). The sequence was collected from a person between 18 and 75 years old in good health. The source material was peripheral blood mononuclear cells. The part of the CDR3 DNA that was read is TGTGCCAGCACAAACAGGGACAATGAG. Its translation: CASTNRDNE. The CDR3 in full is CASTNRDNEQFF.